This T cell receptor beta chain appears in the sequencing data of a study of blood T cell repertoires in COVID-19. Study details: Italy, Spain and the United States were the sources of the convalescent and acute COVID-19 samples. In each case, the material was cDNA or gDNA derived from T cells, B-cell-depleted T cells, or PBMCs.

This CDR3 comprises 16 residues. Germline V lookup: CDR1 MGHDK, CDR2 SYGVNS. V gave up 4 bases and J gave up 0 bases, with 16 bases separating them. Original processing notes: Amplification of reference gene primers provided the estimated nucleated cell counts. TCRdb's table, derived via immunoSEQ multiplex PCR, lists solely in-frame clones and lacks some. V and J calls and clone size are given by that table; D and trimming were obtained from the DNA. The table lists 150,000 or so clones, 75% to 85% of them singletons. The chain joins TRBV25-1 to TRBJ2-7; D may be TRBD1 (5 bases). The sequencing input was peripheral blood. The clonotype comes from a man between 60 and 70 years old with active or convalescent COVID-19. CDR3 in amino acids: CASSGEWGTSSYEQYF. The CDR3 DNA reads TGTGCCAGCAGTGGCGAGTGGGGCACCAGCTCCTACGAGCAGTACTTC.